These T cell receptor beta chains were read from a single sample in a study of cytomegalovirus exposure and HLA in healthy donors. Only in-frame clones appear in the TCRdb table, and some are missing; sequencing was by immunoSEQ multiplex PCR. The sample has about 110,000 clones; around 71% are singletons. The source material was PBMCs. These receptors all come from a boy aged 5-17 years in good health and CMV-seronegative. Each CDR3 is given with its conserved first and last residue. D genes are given only for firm matches. Clone size is stated in some rows and not others, as once, few, many or a class when expanded.

TRBJ1-2 - - TRBV10-3 CAISGTVEYGYTF TGTGCCATCAGTGGGACAGTAGAGTATGGCTACACCTTC
TRBJ2-1 - - TRBV11-2 CASSPRDRTYNEQFF TGTGCCAGCAGCCCGCGGGACAGAACCTACAATGAGCAGTTCTTC
TRBJ2-2 - TRBD1 TRBV6-5 CASSRTGGYAGELFF TGTGCCAGCAGCCGGACAGGGGGATACGCCGGGGAGCTGTTTTTT
TRBJ2-7 - TRBD1 TRBV9 CASSVSGQPYEQYF TGTGCCAGCAGCGTTTCGGGACAGCCCTACGAGCAGTACTTC
TRBJ2-7 - - TRBV6-4 CASSDVPAGEQYF TGTGCCAGCAGTGACGTCCCTGCCGGCGAGCAGTACTTC
TRBJ1-2 - - TRBV5-4 CASSLFETLEGYGYTF TGTGCCAGCAGCTTATTCGAAACCTTAGAGGGCTATGGCTACACCTTC
TRBJ1-2 - - TRBV5-1 CASSLVGGDFNYGYTF TGCGCCAGCAGCTTGGTCGGAGGGGATTTCAACTATGGCTACACCTTC
TRBJ2-1 - TRBD2 TRBV5-1 CASSMISGGNEQFF TGCGCCAGCAGCATGATTAGCGGGGGTAATGAGCAGTTCTTC
TRBJ1-5 - - TRBV28 CASSLTWLSNQPQHF TGTGCCAGCAGCCTGACATGGCTAAGCAATCAGCCCCAGCATTTT
TRBJ2-5 - - TRBV5-4 CASSLQGQETQYF TGTGCCAGCAGCTTACAGGGTCAAGAGACCCAGTACTTC
TRBJ1-4 - - TRBV19 CASEQVGAEKLFF TGTGCCAGCGAACAGGTGGGGGCTGAAAAACTGTTTTTT
TRBJ1-5 - TRBD1 TRBV27 CASRQGASNQPQHF TGTGCCAGCAGACAGGGGGCTAGCAATCAGCCCCAGCATTTT
TRBJ2-3 - TRBD1 TRBV2 CASSDRDRDPDTQYF TGTGCCAGCAGTGACCGGGACAGGGACCCAGATACGCAGTATTTT
TRBJ1-4 - TRBD1 TRBV6-1 CASSEGTGLEKLFF TGTGCCAGCAGTGAAGGGACAGGGCTAGAAAAACTGTTTTTT
TRBJ2-7 - TRBD2 TRBV13 CASTVRWEGPYEQYF TGTGCCAGCACAGTAAGGTGGGAGGGCCCCTACGAGCAGTACTTC
TRBJ2-5 - TRBD2 TRBV7-8 CASSRGTSGTKETQYF TGTGCCAGCAGCAGAGGGACTAGCGGGACAAAAGAGACCCAGTACTTC
TRBJ2-3 - - TRBV15 CATSPRDLGTDTQYF TGTGCCACCAGCCCTAGAGACCTGGGCACAGATACGCAGTATTTT
TRBJ2-7 - TRBD2 TRBV2 CASIRGRSGLAGHPYEQYF TGTGCCAGCATTCGGGGCCGCTCGGGACTAGCGGGACACCCCTACGAGCAGTACTTC
TRBJ2-2 - TRBD2 TRBV5-4 CASSDSGARYVGELFF TGTGCCAGCAGCGATAGCGGGGCCCGATATGTCGGGGAGCTGTTTTTT
TRBJ1-1 once - TRBV6-8 CASSTGIGEAFF TGTGCCAGTAGCACGGGTATTGGTGAAGCTTTCTTT